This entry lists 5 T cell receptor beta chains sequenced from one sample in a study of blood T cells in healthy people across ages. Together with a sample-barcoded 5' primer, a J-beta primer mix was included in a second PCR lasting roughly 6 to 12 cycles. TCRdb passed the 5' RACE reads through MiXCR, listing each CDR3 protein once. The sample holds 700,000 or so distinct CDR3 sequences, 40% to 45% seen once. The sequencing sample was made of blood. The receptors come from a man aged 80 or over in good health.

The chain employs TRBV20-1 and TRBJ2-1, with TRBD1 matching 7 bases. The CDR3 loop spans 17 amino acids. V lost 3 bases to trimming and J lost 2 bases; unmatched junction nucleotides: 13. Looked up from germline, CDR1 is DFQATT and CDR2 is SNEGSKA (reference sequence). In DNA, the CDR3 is TGCAGTGCTAGTCACCCCTCAACAGGGGCAACCTACAATGAGCAGTTCTTC. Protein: CSASHPSTGATYNEQFF.

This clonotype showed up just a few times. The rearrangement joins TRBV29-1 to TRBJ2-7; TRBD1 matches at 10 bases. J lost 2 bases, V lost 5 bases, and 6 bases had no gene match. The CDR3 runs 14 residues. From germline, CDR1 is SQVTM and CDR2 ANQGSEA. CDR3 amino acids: CSVLVGQGAYEQYF. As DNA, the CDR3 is TGCAGCGTTCTAGTCGGACAGGGGGCCTACGAGCAGTACTTC.

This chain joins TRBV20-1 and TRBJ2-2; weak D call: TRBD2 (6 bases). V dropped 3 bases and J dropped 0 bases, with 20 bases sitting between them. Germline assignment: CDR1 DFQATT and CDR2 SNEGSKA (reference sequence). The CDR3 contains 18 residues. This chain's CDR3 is CSARFRGSLHANTGELFF. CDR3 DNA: TGCAGTGCTAGGTTCCGGGGGTCCCTGCACGCGAACACCGGGGAGCTGTTTTTT.

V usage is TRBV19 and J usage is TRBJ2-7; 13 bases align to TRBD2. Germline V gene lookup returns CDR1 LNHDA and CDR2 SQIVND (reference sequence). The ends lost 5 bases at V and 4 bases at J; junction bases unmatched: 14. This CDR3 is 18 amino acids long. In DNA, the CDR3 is TGTGCCAGTAGTGTGGGACTAGCGGGAACTCTAGGTCTGTACGAGCAGTACTTC. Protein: CASSVGLAGTLGLYEQYF. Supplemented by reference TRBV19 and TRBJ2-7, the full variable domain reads DGGITQSPKYLFRKEGQNVTLSCEQNLNHDAMYWYRQDPGQGLRLIYYSQIVNDFQKGDIAEGYSVSREKKESFPLTVTSAQKNPTAFYLCASSVGLAGTLGLYEQYFGPGTRLTVT.

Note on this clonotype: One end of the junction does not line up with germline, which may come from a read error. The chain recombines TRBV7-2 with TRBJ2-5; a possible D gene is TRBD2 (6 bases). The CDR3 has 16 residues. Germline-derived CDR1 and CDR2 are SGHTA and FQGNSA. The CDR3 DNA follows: TGTGCCTGCAGCTTAGGCTCGGCGGGATCTTACAATGAGCAGTACTTC. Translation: CACSLGSAGSYNEQYF.